This entry is about one T cell receptor beta chain. The data derive from a study of blood T cell repertoires in COVID-19. At the level of the study: Material from acute and convalescent COVID-19 was sourced from the United States, Italy and Spain. PBMCs, B-cell-depleted T cells, or T cells provided the cDNA or gDNA that made up the material.

How the authors handled the data: Reference gene primer amplification gave nucleated cell count estimates. Data came from immunoSEQ multiplex PCR; TCRdb stores just in-frame clones and leaves some out. V and J calls and clone size are as listed in that table; D and trimming were resolved from the DNA. The top ten clones hold 13% to 15% of a sample with approximately 160,000 clones, almost 85% of them seen once. The junction had 6 bases not matched to a gene; V was cut back by 3 bases and J by 0 bases. Germline V gene sequence: CDR1 ENHRY, CDR2 SYGVKD. This CDR3 comprises 16 residues. The V gene is TRBV10-3, the J gene TRBJ2-5; 8 bases align to TRBD2. The receptor comes from a man between 18 and 29 years old with active or convalescent COVID-19. The sequenced sample consisted of peripheral blood. The CDR3 spells CAISDPLAGNQETQYF. CDR3 in DNA: TGTGCCATCAGTGACCCGCTAGCGGGTAACCAAGAGACCCAGTACTTC.